Shown below are 23 T cell receptor beta chains from a single sample sequenced in a study of blood T cells in healthy people across ages (dated by TCRdb to the mid-2010s). Libraries came from 5' RACE. A second PCR of roughly 7 to 11 cycles was performed with a sample-barcoded 5' primer and a J-beta primer mix. TCRdb handled the public reads itself, with Q25 trimming in fastp and clone calling in MiXCR, and kept productive beta chains. Identical CDR3 protein sequences are pooled into one entry, listed with their most common genes and DNA. The sample data list fewer than 2,000,000 distinct CDR3 sequences, and roughly 43% of these were observed just once. Clones ranked in the top ten supply under 30% of the sample. The material sequenced was blood. These receptor sequences come from a human donor in good health.

The chain carries TRBV11-3 and TRBJ2-2; TRBD2 matches at 7 bases. The trim removed 5 bases at V and 3 bases at J, leaving 3 bases unmatched. Germline CDR1 reads SGHNT; CDR2 reads YENEEA. This CDR3 has 14 residues. The CDR3 nucleotides read TGTGCCAGCAGCCGGGGAGGGTACACCGGGGAGCTGTTTTTT. The encoded protein is CASSRGGYTGELFF.

This clonotype was seen a single time. This chain links TRBV4-2 with TRBJ2-1, with a weak D call TRBD2 (5 bases). The V and J ends lost 0 bases and 13 bases respectively, with 16 bases between them. This CDR3 contains 14 residues. Germline values: CDR1 LGHNA, CDR2 YNFKEQ. In nucleotides, the CDR3 is TGTGCCAGCAGCCAAGATGAGGCCGGGGTCACCCAGTTCTTC. This gives the protein CASSQDEAGVTQFF.

For this clonotype: A much larger clone lies one base from this, so it may be a read error. This chain connects TRBV7-2 to TRBJ2-1; 15 bases align to TRBD2. The germline V gene has CDR1 SGHTA and CDR2 FQGNSA. This CDR3 is built from 16 residues. In DNA, the CDR3 is TGTGCCAGCGGCTTGGGACTAGCGGGGGGCAACAATGAGCAGTTCTTC. Protein: CASGLGLAGGNNEQFF.

This sequence joins TRBV29-1 and TRBJ1-1; TRBD1 matches at 8 bases. This CDR3 is built from 13 residues. Germline CDR1 SQVTM, CDR2 ANQGSEA. The V gene end was trimmed by 7 bases and the J gene end by 4 bases; junction bases not matched to a gene: 8. The CDR3 reads CSGGQGTSTEAFF. DNA for the CDR3: TGCAGCGGCGGACAGGGAACGAGCACTGAAGCTTTCTTT.

The chain carries TRBV9 and TRBJ1-1; a weak D match, TRBD1 (5 bases). This CDR3 is 15 amino acids long. Germline V gene sequence: CDR1 SGDLS, CDR2 YYNGEE. With 0 bases removed from V and 1 base from J, the gap between germline ends came to 10 bases. The CDR3: CASSVGIGENTEAFF. The CDR3 DNA is TGTGCCAGCAGCGTAGGAATAGGGGAGAACACTGAAGCTTTCTTT.

The rearrangement joins TRBV10-3 to TRBJ1-1; TRBD1 might be the D (6 bases). Trimming shortened V by 6 bases and J by 8 bases, and 10 bases separated the two germline ends. Germline CDR1 reads ENHRY; CDR2 reads SYGVKD. The CDR3 covers 11 residues. The CDR3 is CAIRNTGEAFF. CDR3 nucleotide sequence: TGTGCCATCAGAAATACAGGGGAAGCTTTCTTT.

This clonotype has just a few counts. This sequence joins TRBV9 and TRBJ1-2, with TRBD1 matching 8 bases. The length of the CDR3 is 12 residues. Germline V gene lookup returns CDR1 SGDLS and CDR2 YYNGEE. Germline trimming cut 4 bases from V and 7 bases from J; bases unmatched to any gene: 3. The CDR3 DNA reads TGTGCCAGCAGCATAACAGGGGGTGGCTACACCTTC. Translation gives CASSITGGGYTF.

The chain is built from TRBV20-1 and TRBJ1-5; D uncertain. Germline lookup yields CDR1 DFQATT and CDR2 SNEGSKA (reference sequence). This CDR3 has 13 amino acids. V was pared by 1 base and J by 4 bases, with 8 bases between. CDR3 in DNA: TGCAGTGCTAGAGCGGGCAGAAATCAGCCCCAGCATTTT. Amino acid sequence: CSARAGRNQPQHF.

V gene TRBV12-3 or TRBV12-4 combines with J gene TRBJ1-2; D is undetermined. Trimming cost V 4 bases and J 2 bases, with 11 bases left between them. This CDR3 region has 14 residues. The CDR3 sequence is CASSSAPWNYGYTF. In nucleotides, the CDR3 is TGTGCCAGCAGTTCGGCACCCTGGAACTATGGCTACACCTTC.

The genes are TRBV19 and TRBJ2-4, with D unresolved. From germline, CDR1 is LNHDA and CDR2 SQIVND (reference sequence). This CDR3 contains 16 residues. Trimming pared 8 bases from V and 0 bases from J, leaving 17 bases between. This CDR3 reads CASCRKATLAKNIQYF. The CDR3, as DNA: TGTGCCAGTTGCCGCAAGGCAACTCTAGCCAAAAACATTCAGTACTTC.

This chain joins TRBV3-1 and TRBJ2-5; D is ambiguous. CDR1 LGHDT and CDR2 YNNKEL come from the germline V gene (reference sequence). Between the trimmed V and J ends, which lost 4 bases and 11 bases, there was a span of 17 bases. This CDR3 contains 13 residues. CDR3 sequence reads: CASSPGYEALQYF. CDR3 DNA: TGTGCCAGCAGCCCAGGCTACGAGGCGTTGCAGTACTTC.

The sample holds a few counts of this clonotype. V is TRBV6-5 and J is TRBJ1-1; 7 bases match TRBD1. Germline CDR1 is MNHEY and CDR2 is SVGAGI. This CDR3 is built from 13 residues. The junction had 3 bases not matched to a gene; V was cut back by 5 bases and J by 3 bases. CDR3 nucleotides: TGTGCCAGCAGTGCCAGGGGGTACACTGAAGCTTTCTTT. Encoded protein: CASSARGYTEAFF.

The chain couples TRBV2 to TRBJ1-5; D call uncertain. CDR1 and CDR2 (germline): SNHLY, FYNNEI. V gave up 3 bases and J gave up 4 bases, with 10 bases separating them. The CDR3 contains 14 residues. The CDR3 is CASSEVRDNQPQHF. The CDR3 region has the DNA TGTGCCAGCAGTGAGGTCCGGGATAATCAGCCCCAGCATTTT. The variable domain in full, with the rest retrieved from reference TRBV2 and TRBJ1-5, is EPEVTQTPSHQVTQMGQEVILRCVPISNHLYFYWYRQILGQKVEFLVSFYNNEISEKSEIFDDQFSVERPDGSNFTLKIRSTKLEDSAMYFCASSEVRDNQPQHFGDGTRLSIL.

This clonotype was counted a few times. The V call is TRBV28, the J call TRBJ1-2; tentative D call: TRBD1 (5 bases). V was clipped by 0 bases and J by 0 bases, with 5 bases between them. Germline values: CDR1 MDHEN, CDR2 SYDVKM. The CDR3 has 14 residues. The CDR3 DNA reads as TGTGCCAGCAGTTTATGGGGGCCTAACTATGGCTACACCTTC. The encoded protein is CASSLWGPNYGYTF.

The chain combines TRBV12-3 or TRBV12-4 with TRBJ1-5, with D possibly TRBD1 on 6 matching bases. The CDR3 has 15 residues. Trimming removed 4 bases at V and 0 bases at J, with 10 bases between. The CDR3 sequence: CASSWRTASNQPQHF. Here the CDR3 DNA reads TGTGCCAGCAGTTGGAGGACAGCTAGCAATCAGCCCCAGCATTTT.

In this sample, this clonotype turned up a few times. The J gene is TRBJ2-7, the V gene TRBV6-6, with 8 bases that match TRBD1. CDR1 is MNHNY and CDR2 is SVGAGI in the germline V gene (reference sequence). J lost 1 base, V lost 6 bases, and 11 bases had no gene match. The CDR3 length is 16 residues. CDR3 sequence: CASSRQGAIPSYEQYF. In DNA, the CDR3 is TGTGCCAGCAGCCGTCAGGGGGCAATACCATCCTACGAGCAGTACTTC.

This clonotype appeared a few times. The DNA of the CDR3 is TGTGCCAGCAGTAGACACAGGGGGCGACCCAGTGAGTACGAGCAGTACTTC. It is translated as CASSRHRGRPSEYEQYF. The chain is built from TRBV6-2 or TRBV6-3 and TRBJ2-4; 9 bases agree with TRBD1. Near its end, the DNA agrees better with TRBJ2-7, so the J call may be wrong. The CDR3 is 17 residues long. The germline gives CDR1 MNHEY, CDR2 SVGEGT.

This clonotype has just a few counts. This chain connects TRBV6-6 to TRBJ1-6, with D unclear. The CDR3 runs to 16 residues. Per the germline V gene, CDR1 is MNHNY and CDR2 is SVGAGI (reference sequence). With 2 bases removed from V and 8 bases from J, the gap between germline ends came to 16 bases. This CDR3 is CASSYLVAEYHSPLHF. In DNA form, the CDR3 reads TGTGCCAGCAGTTACCTAGTGGCCGAATACCATTCACCCCTCCACTTT.

As to this clonotype: Relative to the germline gene, one junction end is altered; a read error may explain this. The rearrangement joins TRBV4-3 to TRBJ2-7; 7 positions match TRBD2. This CDR3 has 13 residues. Germline lookup yields CDR1 LGHNA and CDR2 YSLEER. This CDR3 is CASGQETGGEQYF. CDR3 sequence (DNA): TGCGCCAGCGGCCAAGAAACGGGGGGCGAGCAGTACTTC.

The chain couples TRBV11-2 to TRBJ1-1, with D perhaps TRBD1 (5 bases). CDR3 length: 13 residues. With 1 base removed from V and 10 bases from J, the gap between germline ends came to 13 bases. Germline CDR1 is SGHAT and CDR2 is FQNNGV. Written as DNA, the CDR3 is TGTGCCAGCAGCTTAGGGGAAGGGAGGGGAGCTTTCTTT. This gives the protein CASSLGEGRGAFF.

The chain has TRBV7-9 and TRBJ2-4; D unclear. The J call may be in error: the DNA end matches TRBJ2-5 better. CDR1 is SEHNR, CDR2 FQNEAQ, per germline (reference sequence). This CDR3 spans 15 amino acids. CDR3 bases: TGTGCCAGCAGCTTTTCCCCTAGATCACGGGAGACCCAGTACTTC. Amino acids: CASSFSPRSRETQYF.

The table lists this clonotype with many counts. This chain joins TRBV20-1 and TRBJ1-6; D perhaps matches TRBD1 (5 bases). With 1 base removed from V and 10 bases from J, the gap between germline ends came to 17 bases. This CDR3 has 15 amino acids. The V gene's germline CDR1 is DFQATT and CDR2 SNEGSKA (reference sequence). The CDR3 loop is CSARVGQSSGSPLHF. The CDR3 region has the DNA TGCAGTGCTAGAGTCGGGCAGTCATCAGGGTCACCCCTCCACTTT.

The chain uses TRBV9 and TRBJ2-1; tentative D call: TRBD2 (7 bases). V lost 7 bases, J lost 3 bases, and 17 bases lay in between. The CDR3 loop spans 15 amino acids. CDR1 is SGDLS, CDR2 YYNGEE, per germline. The CDR3 DNA reads TGTGCCAGCGGGAGGGGGGCAGAGGGCTACAATGAGCAGTTCTTC. It encodes CASGRGAEGYNEQFF.